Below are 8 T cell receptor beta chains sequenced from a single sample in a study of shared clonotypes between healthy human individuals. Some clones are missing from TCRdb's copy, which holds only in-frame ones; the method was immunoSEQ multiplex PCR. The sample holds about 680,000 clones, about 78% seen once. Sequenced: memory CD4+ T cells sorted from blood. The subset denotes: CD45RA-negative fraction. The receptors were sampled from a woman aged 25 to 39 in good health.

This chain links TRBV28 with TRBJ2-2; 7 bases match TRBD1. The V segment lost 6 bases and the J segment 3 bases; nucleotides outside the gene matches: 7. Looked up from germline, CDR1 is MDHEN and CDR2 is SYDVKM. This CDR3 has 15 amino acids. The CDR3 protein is CASRTGTEHTGELFF. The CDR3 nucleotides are TGTGCCAGCAGGACCGGGACAGAGCACACCGGGGAGCTGTTTTTT.

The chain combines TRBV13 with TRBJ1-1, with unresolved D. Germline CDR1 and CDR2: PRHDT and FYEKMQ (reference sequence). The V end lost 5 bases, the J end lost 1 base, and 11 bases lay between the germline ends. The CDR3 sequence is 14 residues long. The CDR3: CASSILTENTEAFF. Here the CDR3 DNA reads TGTGCCAGCAGCATCTTAACGGAGAACACTGAAGCTTTCTTT.

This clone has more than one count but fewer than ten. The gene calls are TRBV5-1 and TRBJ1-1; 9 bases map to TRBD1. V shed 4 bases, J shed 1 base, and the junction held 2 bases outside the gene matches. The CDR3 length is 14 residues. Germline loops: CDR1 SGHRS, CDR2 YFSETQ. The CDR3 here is CASSGQGKNTEAFF. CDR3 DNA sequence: TGCGCCAGCAGCGGACAGGGGAAGAACACTGAAGCTTTCTTT. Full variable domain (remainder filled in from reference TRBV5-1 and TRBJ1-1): KAGVTQTPRYLIKTRGQQVTLSCSPISGHRSVSWYQQTPGQGLQFLFEYFSETQRNKGNFPGRFSGRQFSNSRSEMNVSTLELGDSALYLCASSGQGKNTEAFFGQGTRLTVV.

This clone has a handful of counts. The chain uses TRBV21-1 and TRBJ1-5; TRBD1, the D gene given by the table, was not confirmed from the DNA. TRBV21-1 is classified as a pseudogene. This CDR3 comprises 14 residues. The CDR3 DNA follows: TGTGCCAGCAGCGCAAGGACAGACAATCAGCCCCAGCATTTT. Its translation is CASSARTDNQPQHF.

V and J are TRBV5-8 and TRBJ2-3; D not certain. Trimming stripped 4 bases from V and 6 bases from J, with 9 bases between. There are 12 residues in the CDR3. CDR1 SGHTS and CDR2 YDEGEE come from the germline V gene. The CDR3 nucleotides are TGTGCCAGCAGCCCCCGACTTGATACGCAGTATTTT. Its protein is CASSPRLDTQYF.

This chain's CDR3 is CASNVGRGTEAFF. Written as DNA, the CDR3 is TGTGCCAGCAACGTGGGCAGGGGGACTGAAGCTTTCTTT. The gene calls are TRBV2 and TRBJ1-1, with 7 bases identical to TRBD1. Germline V CDR1 and CDR2: SNHLY, FYNNEI. With V trimmed by 7 bases and J by 5 bases, 7 bases remained unmatched. This CDR3 is built from 13 residues.

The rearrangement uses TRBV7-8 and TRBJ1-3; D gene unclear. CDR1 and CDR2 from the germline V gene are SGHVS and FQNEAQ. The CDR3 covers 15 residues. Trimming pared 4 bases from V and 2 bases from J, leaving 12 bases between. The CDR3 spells CASSYRSETGNTIYF. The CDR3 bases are TGTGCCAGCAGCTACCGAAGCGAGACTGGAAACACCATATATTTT.

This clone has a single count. The CDR3 sequence: CASTRDSLGTQYF. In DNA, the CDR3 is TGTGCCAGCACCAGGGACTCTTTAGGGACCCAGTACTTC. The V call is TRBV28, the J call TRBJ2-5; tentative D call: TRBD2 (6 bases). The CDR3 has 13 amino acids. The V gene's germline CDR1 is MDHEN and CDR2 SYDVKM. V was clipped by 7 bases and J by 7 bases, with 16 bases between them.